This T cell receptor beta chain was identified in a study of blood T cell repertoires in COVID-19. Study information: T cells, B-cell-depleted T cells, or PBMCs provided the cDNA or gDNA that served as material.

Sequencing used immunoSEQ multiplex PCR; TCRdb keeps in-frame clones, though not all of them. The sample includes 200,000 to 300,000 clones, approximately 85% of them seen just once. V was trimmed by 7 bases and J by 1 base, leaving 11 bases between them. This CDR3 spans 14 amino acids. Germline lookup yields CDR1 SGHVS and CDR2 FQNEAQ. The chain recombines TRBV7-8 with TRBJ1-5; D is unresolved. The sequenced sample was PBMCs or T cells enriched from blood (not recorded which). This TCR derives from a woman aged 50 to 60 with acute COVID-19. CDR3 loop: CASTQGGSNQPQHF. The CDR3 nucleotides read TGTGCCAGCACCCAAGGAGGGAGCAATCAGCCCCAGCATTTT.